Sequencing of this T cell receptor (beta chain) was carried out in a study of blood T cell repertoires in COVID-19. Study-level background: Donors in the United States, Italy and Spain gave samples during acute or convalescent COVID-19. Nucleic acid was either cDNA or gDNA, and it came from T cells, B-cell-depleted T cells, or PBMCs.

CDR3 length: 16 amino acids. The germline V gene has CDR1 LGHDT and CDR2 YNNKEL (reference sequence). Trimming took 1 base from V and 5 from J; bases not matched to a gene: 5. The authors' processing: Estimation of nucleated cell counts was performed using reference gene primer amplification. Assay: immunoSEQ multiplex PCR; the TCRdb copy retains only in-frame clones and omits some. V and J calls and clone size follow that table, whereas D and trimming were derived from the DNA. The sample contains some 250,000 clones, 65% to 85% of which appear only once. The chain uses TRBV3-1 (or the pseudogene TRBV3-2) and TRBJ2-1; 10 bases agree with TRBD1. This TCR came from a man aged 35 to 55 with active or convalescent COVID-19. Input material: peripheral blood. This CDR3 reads CASSQVLGQGDNEQFF. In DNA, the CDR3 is TGTGCCAGCAGCCAAGTTCTAGGACAGGGGGACAATGAGCAGTTCTTC.